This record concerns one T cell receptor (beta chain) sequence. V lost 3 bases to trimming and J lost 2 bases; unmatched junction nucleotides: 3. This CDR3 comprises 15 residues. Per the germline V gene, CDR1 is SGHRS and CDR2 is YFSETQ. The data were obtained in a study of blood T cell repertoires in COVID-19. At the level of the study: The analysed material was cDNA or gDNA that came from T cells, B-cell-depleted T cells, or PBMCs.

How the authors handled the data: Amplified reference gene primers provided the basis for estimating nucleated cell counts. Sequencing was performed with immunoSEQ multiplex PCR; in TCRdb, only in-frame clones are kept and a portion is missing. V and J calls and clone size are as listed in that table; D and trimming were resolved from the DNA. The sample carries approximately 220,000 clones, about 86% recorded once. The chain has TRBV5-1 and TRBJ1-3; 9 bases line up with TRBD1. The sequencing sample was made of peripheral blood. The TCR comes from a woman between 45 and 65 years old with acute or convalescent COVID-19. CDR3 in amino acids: CASSWTGDPGNTIYF. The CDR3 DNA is TGCGCCAGCAGCTGGACAGGGGACCCTGGAAACACCATATATTTT. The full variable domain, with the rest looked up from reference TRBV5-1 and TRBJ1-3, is KAGVTQTPRYLIKTRGQQVTLSCSPISGHRSVSWYQQTPGQGLQFLFEYFSETQRNKGNFPGRFSGRQFSNSRSEMNVSTLELGDSALYLCASSWTGDPGNTIYFGEGSWLTVV.